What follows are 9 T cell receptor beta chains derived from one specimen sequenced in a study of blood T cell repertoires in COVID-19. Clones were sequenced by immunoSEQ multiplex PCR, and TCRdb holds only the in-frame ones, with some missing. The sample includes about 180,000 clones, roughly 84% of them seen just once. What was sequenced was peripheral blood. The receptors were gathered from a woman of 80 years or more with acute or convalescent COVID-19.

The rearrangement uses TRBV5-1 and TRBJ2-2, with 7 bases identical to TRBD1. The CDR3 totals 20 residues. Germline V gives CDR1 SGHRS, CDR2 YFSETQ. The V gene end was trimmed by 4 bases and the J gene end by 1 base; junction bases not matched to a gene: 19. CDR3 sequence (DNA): TGCGCCAGCAGCCCTGAAGGCGGCAGGGGGACCCCGAGGAACACCGGGGAGCTGTTTTTT. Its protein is CASSPEGGRGTPRNTGELFF.

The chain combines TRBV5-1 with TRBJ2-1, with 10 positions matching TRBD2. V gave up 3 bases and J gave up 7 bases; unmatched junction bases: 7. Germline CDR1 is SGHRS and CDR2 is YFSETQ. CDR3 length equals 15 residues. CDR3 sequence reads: CASSSTSGNGNEQFF. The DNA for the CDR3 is TGCGCCAGCAGCTCCACTAGCGGGAATGGGAATGAGCAGTTCTTC.

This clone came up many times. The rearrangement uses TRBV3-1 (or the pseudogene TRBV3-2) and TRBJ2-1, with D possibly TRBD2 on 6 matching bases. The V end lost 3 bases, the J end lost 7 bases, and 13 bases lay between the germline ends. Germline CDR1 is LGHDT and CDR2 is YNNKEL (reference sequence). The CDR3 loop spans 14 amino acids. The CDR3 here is CASSHYGRGNEQFF. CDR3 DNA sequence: TGTGCCAGCAGCCACTACGGGAGAGGAAATGAGCAGTTCTTC.

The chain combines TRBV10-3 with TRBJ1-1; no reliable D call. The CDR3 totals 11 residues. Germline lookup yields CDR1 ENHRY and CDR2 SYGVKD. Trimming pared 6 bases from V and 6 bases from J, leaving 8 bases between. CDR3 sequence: CAISRGAEAFF. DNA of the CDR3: TGTGCCATCAGCCGAGGAGCTGAAGCTTTCTTT.

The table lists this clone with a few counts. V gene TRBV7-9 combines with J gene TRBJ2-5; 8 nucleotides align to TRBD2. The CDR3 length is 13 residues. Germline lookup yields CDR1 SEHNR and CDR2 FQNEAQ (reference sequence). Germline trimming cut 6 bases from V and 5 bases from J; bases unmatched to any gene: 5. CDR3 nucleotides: TGTGCCAGCAGACTAGCGGTCCAGGAGACCCAGTACTTC. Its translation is CASRLAVQETQYF.

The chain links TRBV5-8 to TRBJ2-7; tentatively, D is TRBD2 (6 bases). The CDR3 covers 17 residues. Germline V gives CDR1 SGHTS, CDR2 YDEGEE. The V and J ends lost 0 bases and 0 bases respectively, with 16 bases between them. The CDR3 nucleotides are TGTGCCAGCAGCTTGGGTCGGGTAGCGGCCTCCTCCTACGAGCAGTACTTC. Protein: CASSLGRVAASSYEQYF.

The CDR3 spells CASSRTPQGYNEQFF. As DNA, the CDR3 is TGTGCCAGCAGCCGAACACCACAGGGCTACAATGAGCAGTTCTTC. The chain carries TRBV3-1 (or the pseudogene TRBV3-2) and TRBJ2-1; weak D call: TRBD1 (6 bases). Germline CDR1 and CDR2: LGHDT and YNNKEL (reference sequence). Trimming shortened V by 4 bases and J by 3 bases, and 13 bases separated the two germline ends. CDR3 size: 15 residues.

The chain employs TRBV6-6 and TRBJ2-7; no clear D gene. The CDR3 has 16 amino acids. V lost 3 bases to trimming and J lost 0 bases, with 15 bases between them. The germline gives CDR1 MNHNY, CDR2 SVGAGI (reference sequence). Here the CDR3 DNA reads TGTGCCAGCAGTTATAATCGCAGGTCAAGCTCCTACGAGCAGTACTTC. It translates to CASSYNRRSSSYEQYF.

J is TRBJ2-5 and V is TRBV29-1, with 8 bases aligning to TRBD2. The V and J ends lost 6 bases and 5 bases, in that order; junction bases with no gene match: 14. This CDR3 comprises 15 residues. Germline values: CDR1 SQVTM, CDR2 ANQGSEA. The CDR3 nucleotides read TGCAGCGTCGCAGCGGGGGACGCCGGTTGGGAGACCCAGTACTTC. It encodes CSVAAGDAGWETQYF.